This passage covers 17 T cell receptor beta chains from one sample sequenced in a study of blood T cell repertoires in COVID-19 (dated by TCRdb to the early 2020s). To prepare the library, the immunoSEQ multiplex PCR assay was applied. Sourced from immuneACCESS, this table was stored by TCRdb with only in-frame sequences that have V and J called. A share of the clones is absent; for the studies checked, an unresolved V gene accounts for under half, and the remainder has no known explanation. This sample lists about 180,000 clones; roughly 86% were detected once. Around 8.6% of the sample lies in the top ten. Material: PBMCs or T cells enriched from blood (not recorded which). Receptor source: a woman in her 30s who had recovered from COVID-19.

The chain carries TRBV6-5 and TRBJ2-7; 10 bases are a match to TRBD1. In germline, CDR1 is MNHEY, CDR2 SVGAGI. The CDR3 sequence is 14 residues long. Losses at the gene ends were 5 bases for V and 2 bases for J; bases not matched to a gene: 3. CDR3 sequence reads: CASSPGQGTYEQYF. The CDR3 region has the DNA TGTGCCAGCAGTCCGGGACAGGGGACCTACGAGCAGTACTTC.

The V and J genes are TRBV11-2 and TRBJ1-3; 7 positions match TRBD1. With 5 bases clipped from V and 0 bases from J, the junction kept 10 bases outside the gene matches. The CDR3 covers 17 residues. CDR1 and CDR2 from the germline V gene are SGHAT and FQNNGV. The chain's CDR3 is CASSPLTGASSGNTIYF. The CDR3 DNA follows: TGTGCCAGCAGCCCCCTAACAGGGGCGAGCTCTGGAAACACCATATATTTT.

In DNA, the CDR3 is TGTGCCAGCAGCCAGAGGGCAGATACGCAGTATTTT. This encodes CASSQRADTQYF. This sequence joins TRBV12-3 or TRBV12-4 and TRBJ2-3; weak D call: TRBD2 (5 bases). The V end lost 6 bases, the J end lost 4 bases, and 8 bases lay between the germline ends. This CDR3 comprises 12 residues.

The chain couples TRBV2 to TRBJ2-1; a possible D gene is TRBD1 (6 bases). The CDR3 runs to 14 residues. Germline V gene sequence: CDR1 SNHLY, CDR2 FYNNEI. V gave up 5 bases and J gave up 8 bases, with 16 bases separating them. The CDR3 region is CASSQIVDSDEQFF. The CDR3 coding sequence is TGTGCCAGCAGTCAGATCGTGGACAGCGATGAGCAGTTCTTC.

V usage is TRBV6-5 and J usage is TRBJ2-2; the D is unclear. Trimming stripped 2 bases from V and 5 bases from J, with 6 bases between. This CDR3 comprises 13 residues. Per the germline V gene, CDR1 is MNHEY and CDR2 is SVGAGI. Written as DNA, the CDR3 is TGTGCCAGCAGTTACGTAGAGACCGGGGAGCTGTTTTTT. This gives the protein CASSYVETGELFF.

This clone has more than one count but fewer than ten. The chain employs TRBV7-9 and TRBJ2-3; TRBD2 matches 7 bases. The J segment lost 4 bases and the V segment lost 1 base, leaving 11 bases of the junction unmatched. The CDR3 loop spans 17 amino acids. CDR1 is SEHNR and CDR2 is FQNEAQ in the germline V gene (reference sequence). The CDR3: CASSLEFAGETADTQYF. The DNA for the CDR3 is TGTGCCAGCAGCTTAGAGTTTGCGGGGGAGACCGCAGATACGCAGTATTTT.

The V call is TRBV5-8, the J call TRBJ1-2, with D tentatively TRBD1 (6 bases). This CDR3 has 15 amino acids. CDR1 and CDR2 (germline): SGHTS, YDEGEE. V lost 6 bases and J lost 2, with 17 bases in between. For the CDR3, the DNA is TGTGCCAGCAACATACACAGGGTCGAGAACTATGGCTACACCTTC. Amino acids: CASNIHRVENYGYTF.

The gene calls are TRBV19 and TRBJ2-2; 8 nucleotides agree with TRBD1. This CDR3 spans 16 amino acids. Trimming removed 6 bases from V and 2 bases from J; junction bases left unmatched: 8. In germline, CDR1 is LNHDA, CDR2 SQIVND (reference sequence). The CDR3 region has the DNA TGTGCCAGTAGCCCTTTCGGACAGGGAAACACCGGGGAGCTGTTTTTT. It translates to CASSPFGQGNTGELFF.

The chain employs TRBV19 and TRBJ1-3; a possible D gene is TRBD1 (6 bases). This CDR3 is built from 19 residues. The V and J ends lost 7 bases and 0 bases respectively, with 25 bases between them. Germline loops: CDR1 LNHDA, CDR2 SQIVND (reference sequence). CDR3 nucleotide sequence: TGTGCCAGTACTCTCACCATTTACAGGGCCACTAGCTCTGGAAACACCATATATTTT. It translates to CASTLTIYRATSSGNTIYF.

This chain connects TRBV2 to TRBJ1-2, with 8 bases identical to TRBD1. The CDR3 runs to 13 residues. Germline V gene lookup returns CDR1 SNHLY and CDR2 FYNNEI. The V segment lost 6 bases and the J segment 7 bases; nucleotides outside the gene matches: 7. The CDR3 nucleotides are TGTGCCAGCAGCGGACAGGGAGGAACTGGCTACACCTTC. It encodes CASSGQGGTGYTF.

The chain uses TRBV27 and TRBJ2-6, with TRBD1 identical over 7 bases. Germline loops: CDR1 MNHEY, CDR2 SMNVEV (reference sequence). V gave up 4 bases and J gave up 0 bases; unmatched junction bases: 6. The CDR3 runs to 17 residues. The CDR3 coding sequence is TGTGCCAGCAGTTCCGGGACAGTTATCTCTGGGGCCAACGTCCTGACTTTC. Translation gives CASSSGTVISGANVLTF.

This clone is a singleton in its sample. The V gene is TRBV18, the J gene TRBJ1-3; 10 bases map to TRBD1. V lost 4 bases to trimming and J lost 3 bases; unmatched junction nucleotides: 3. Germline V gene lookup returns CDR1 KGHSH and CDR2 LQKENI. The CDR3 consists of 15 residues. This CDR3 reads CASSQGTGVGNTIYF. The CDR3 coding sequence is TGTGCCAGCTCACAAGGGACAGGGGTTGGAAACACCATATATTTT.

This clone was recorded only once. This chain connects TRBV5-8 to TRBJ2-7, with 9 bases that match TRBD1. Germline V lookup: CDR1 SGHTS, CDR2 YDEGEE. CDR3 length: 18 amino acids. With V trimmed by 4 bases and J by 2 bases, 16 bases remained unmatched. Here the CDR3 reads CASSDTYWGGQGAYEQYF. The CDR3 nucleotides are TGTGCCAGCAGCGATACTTATTGGGGGGGACAGGGAGCCTACGAGCAGTACTTC.

This chain joins TRBV10-2 and TRBJ1-2, with TRBD1 as a possible D gene (6 bases). Trimming stripped 4 bases from V and 5 bases from J, with 20 bases between. CDR3 length equals 16 residues. The V gene's germline CDR1 is WSHSY and CDR2 SAAADI. The chain's CDR3 is CASSGAPFSGTYGYTF. The DNA of the CDR3 is TGCGCCAGCAGTGGGGCCCCGTTTTCAGGGACATATGGCTACACCTTC.

In this sample, this clone turned up a few times. This chain links TRBV5-8 with TRBJ1-4, with 9 nucleotides matching TRBD1. J lost 2 bases, V lost 4 bases, and 3 bases had no gene match. The CDR3 extends over 15 amino acids. CDR1 and CDR2 (germline): SGHTS, YDEGEE. CDR3 residues: CASSPGQGTNEKLFF. The CDR3 coding sequence is TGTGCCAGCAGCCCCGGACAGGGGACTAATGAAAAACTGTTTTTT.

The chain joins TRBV4-2 to TRBJ2-7, with D uncertain. V gave up 1 base and J gave up 5 bases, with 9 bases separating them. The CDR3 extends over 13 amino acids. Germline CDR1 LGHNA, CDR2 YNFKEQ. CDR3: CASSQVVGDEQYF. The CDR3 DNA follows: TGTGCCAGCAGCCAAGTTGTAGGAGACGAGCAGTACTTC.

The chain combines TRBV29-1 with TRBJ2-4; 8 positions match TRBD2. The trim removed 2 bases at V and 2 bases at J, leaving 5 bases unmatched. Germline V gene sequence: CDR1 SQVTM, CDR2 ANQGSEA. The CDR3 consists of 15 residues. The CDR3 region has the DNA TGCAGCGTTGAATCCCAGCGGGAGACCAAAAACATTCAGTACTTC. Its translation: CSVESQRETKNIQYF.